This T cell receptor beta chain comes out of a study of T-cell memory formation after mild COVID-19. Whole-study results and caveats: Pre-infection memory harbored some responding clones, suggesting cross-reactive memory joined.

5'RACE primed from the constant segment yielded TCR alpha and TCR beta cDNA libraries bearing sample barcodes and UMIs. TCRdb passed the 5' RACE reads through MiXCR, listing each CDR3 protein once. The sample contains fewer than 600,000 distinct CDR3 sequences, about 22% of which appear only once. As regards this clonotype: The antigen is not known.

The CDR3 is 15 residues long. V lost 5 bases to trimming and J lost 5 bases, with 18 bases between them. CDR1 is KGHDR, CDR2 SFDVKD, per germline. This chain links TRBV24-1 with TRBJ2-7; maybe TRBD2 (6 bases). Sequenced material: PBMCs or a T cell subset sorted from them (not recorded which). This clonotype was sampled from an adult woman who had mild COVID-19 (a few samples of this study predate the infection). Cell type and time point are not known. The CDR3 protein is CATSGSGTGRNEQYF. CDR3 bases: TGTGCCACCAGTGGCTCCGGGACTGGTAGAAACGAGCAGTACTTC.